Listed below are T cell receptor beta chains from one sample, sequenced in a study of blood T cell repertoires in COVID-19. Profiled with immunoSEQ multiplex PCR; TCRdb holds only in-frame clones, not every one. Among about 130,000 clones listed, about 80% were seen once. The sample consisted of peripheral blood. These receptors were obtained from a woman aged 50 to 60 with acute or convalescent COVID-19. Each CDR3 is given with its conserved first and last residue. A D gene is named only where the DNA matches it firmly. Size values are once, few and many counts, or a class for expanded clones, and some rows have none.

cdr3_aa: CASGLVVQTYNYGYTF; cdr3_nt: TGTGCTAGTGGTTTGGTAGTACAGACCTATAACTATGGCTACACCTTC; cdr3_length: 16; clone_size: .; j_call: TRBJ1-2; v_call: TRBV12-5; d_call: .
cdr3_aa: CASSVGQGAGEQYF; cdr3_nt: TGTGCCAGCAGCGTAGGACAGGGGGCGGGAGAGCAGTACTTC; cdr3_length: 14; clone_size: .; j_call: TRBJ2-7; v_call: TRBV9; d_call: TRBD1
cdr3_aa: CASSPSGEKLFF; cdr3_nt: TGTGCCAGCTCACCATCGGGTGAAAAACTGTTTTTT; cdr3_length: 12; clone_size: once; j_call: TRBJ1-4; v_call: TRBV18; d_call: .
cdr3_aa: CASSFRAQGNQPQHF; cdr3_nt: TGTGCCAGCAGTTTCAGGGCTCAAGGCAATCAGCCCCAGCATTTT; cdr3_length: 15; clone_size: .; j_call: TRBJ1-5; v_call: TRBV27; d_call: .
cdr3_aa: CASETRTGRGEQYF; cdr3_nt: TGTGCCAGCGAGACGCGGACAGGGAGAGGCGAGCAGTACTTC; cdr3_length: 14; clone_size: few; j_call: TRBJ2-7; v_call: TRBV7-8; d_call: TRBD1
cdr3_aa: CASRSQGTSTDTQYF; cdr3_nt: TGCGCCAGCAGGTCACAGGGAACTAGCACAGATACGCAGTATTTT; cdr3_length: 15; clone_size: .; j_call: TRBJ2-3; v_call: TRBV5-1; d_call: .
cdr3_aa: CASSFRGSPLHF; cdr3_nt: TGTGCCAGCAGTTTCCGAGGGTCACCCCTCCACTTT; cdr3_length: 12; clone_size: .; j_call: TRBJ1-6; v_call: TRBV28; d_call: .
cdr3_aa: CASSLNPSLTGAGETQYF; cdr3_nt: TGCGCCAGCAGCTTGAATCCCTCCCTGACAGGGGCTGGGGAGACCCAGTACTTC; cdr3_length: 18; clone_size: .; j_call: TRBJ2-5; v_call: TRBV5-1; d_call: TRBD1
cdr3_aa: CASSMTGPNQPQHF; cdr3_nt: TGTGCCAGTAGTATGACAGGTCCCAATCAGCCCCAGCATTTT; cdr3_length: 14; clone_size: .; j_call: TRBJ1-5; v_call: TRBV19; d_call: .
cdr3_aa: CASSVGNSPLHF; cdr3_nt: TGTGCCAGCAGTGTCGGTAATTCACCCCTCCACTTT; cdr3_length: 12; clone_size: .; j_call: TRBJ1-6; v_call: TRBV25-1; d_call: .
cdr3_aa: CASSYDAGAILEQYF; cdr3_nt: TGTGCCAGCAGTTACGATGCGGGCGCGATCCTGGAGCAGTACTTC; cdr3_length: 15; clone_size: .; j_call: TRBJ2-7; v_call: TRBV6-5; d_call: .
cdr3_aa: CASSEPRISAYEQYF; cdr3_nt: TGTGCCAGCAGTGAACCTAGGATTTCGGCCTACGAGCAGTACTTC; cdr3_length: 15; clone_size: .; j_call: TRBJ2-7; v_call: TRBV2; d_call: .
cdr3_aa: CAVTGGEALHF; cdr3_nt: TGTGCCGTAACCGGGGGTGAGGCCCTCCACTTT; cdr3_length: 11; clone_size: .; j_call: TRBJ1-6; v_call: TRBV2; d_call: .
cdr3_aa: CASSPTDRAGGELFF; cdr3_nt: TGTGCCAGCAGCCCTACGGACAGGGCGGGCGGGGAGCTGTTTTTT; cdr3_length: 15; clone_size: .; j_call: TRBJ2-2; v_call: TRBV5-4; d_call: TRBD1
cdr3_aa: CASSYRGSGGYTF; cdr3_nt: TGTGCCAGCAGTTACCGGGGTTCCGGCGGCTACACCTTC; cdr3_length: 13; clone_size: few; j_call: TRBJ1-2; v_call: TRBV6-5; d_call: .
cdr3_aa: CASSQGKSHNSPLHF; cdr3_nt: TGTGCCAGCAGCCAAGGAAAGAGTCATAATTCACCCCTCCACTTT; cdr3_length: 15; clone_size: few; j_call: TRBJ1-6; v_call: TRBV3-1/TRBV3-2; d_call: .
cdr3_aa: CAWQGAGKNTEAFF; cdr3_nt: TGTGCCTGGCAAGGGGCAGGAAAGAACACTGAAGCTTTCTTT; cdr3_length: 14; clone_size: .; j_call: TRBJ1-1; v_call: TRBV30; d_call: .
cdr3_aa: CASSYPGGQGGTEAFF; cdr3_nt: TGTGCCAGCAGTTACCCGGGGGGACAGGGGGGCACTGAAGCTTTCTTT; cdr3_length: 16; clone_size: .; j_call: TRBJ1-1; v_call: TRBV6-2/TRBV6-3; d_call: TRBD1
cdr3_aa: CASSLTPRQGQGMGSSEAFF; cdr3_nt: TGTGCCAGCAGCCTTACTCCCCGCCAGGGACAGGGGATGGGCTCGAGTGAAGCTTTCTTT; cdr3_length: 20; clone_size: .; j_call: TRBJ1-1; v_call: TRBV7-3; d_call: TRBD1
cdr3_aa: CASSRGQGKGVDEQFF; cdr3_nt: TGTGCCAGCAGCCGCGGACAGGGTAAAGGGGTCGATGAGCAGTTCTTC; cdr3_length: 16; clone_size: .; j_call: TRBJ2-1; v_call: TRBV11-2; d_call: TRBD1
cdr3_aa: CASSLGTSGAEAYEQYF; cdr3_nt: TGTGCCAGTAGCCTAGGGACTAGCGGGGCGGAGGCCTACGAGCAGTACTTC; cdr3_length: 17; clone_size: .; j_call: TRBJ2-7; v_call: TRBV19; d_call: TRBD2
cdr3_aa: CASSPDRDEQYF; cdr3_nt: TGTGCCAGCAGCCCGGACAGGGACGAGCAGTACTTC; cdr3_length: 12; clone_size: .; j_call: TRBJ2-7; v_call: TRBV7-9; d_call: TRBD1
cdr3_aa: CSVRTDPIEKLFF; cdr3_nt: TGCAGCGTACGGACTGACCCCATTGAAAAACTGTTTTTT; cdr3_length: 13; clone_size: .; j_call: TRBJ1-4; v_call: TRBV29-1; d_call: .
cdr3_aa: CAISESALDEQFF; cdr3_nt: TGTGCCATCAGTGAGTCCGCGCTGGATGAGCAGTTCTTC; cdr3_length: 13; clone_size: .; j_call: TRBJ2-1; v_call: TRBV10-3; d_call: .
cdr3_aa: CASSDSPGVLGAKNIQYF; cdr3_nt: TGCGCCAGCAGTGACAGTCCGGGAGTCCTCGGGGCCAAAAACATTCAGTACTTC; cdr3_length: 18; clone_size: .; j_call: TRBJ2-4; v_call: TRBV10-1; d_call: .
cdr3_aa: CASSTQRYNQPQHF; cdr3_nt: TGTGCCAGTAGTACTCAGCGTTACAATCAGCCCCAGCATTTT; cdr3_length: 14; clone_size: once; j_call: TRBJ1-5; v_call: TRBV19; d_call: .
cdr3_aa: CASSSGTGWADTQYF; cdr3_nt: TGCGCCAGCAGCAGCGGGACAGGGTGGGCAGATACGCAGTATTTT; cdr3_length: 15; clone_size: .; j_call: TRBJ2-3; v_call: TRBV5-1; d_call: TRBD1
cdr3_aa: CASRGQLGKNIQYF; cdr3_nt: TGCGCCAGCAGAGGACAATTAGGCAAAAACATTCAGTACTTC; cdr3_length: 14; clone_size: .; j_call: TRBJ2-4; v_call: TRBV5-1; d_call: .
cdr3_aa: CASSESWTGGLYGYTF; cdr3_nt: TGTGCCAGCAGTGAATCTTGGACAGGGGGTCTCTATGGCTACACCTTC; cdr3_length: 16; clone_size: .; j_call: TRBJ1-2; v_call: TRBV6-1; d_call: TRBD1
cdr3_aa: CASIDRQANYGYTF; cdr3_nt: TGTGCCAGTATCGACCGGCAGGCTAACTATGGCTACACCTTC; cdr3_length: 14; clone_size: .; j_call: TRBJ1-2; v_call: TRBV19; d_call: .
cdr3_aa: CASSPLGGGPLDEQFF; cdr3_nt: TGTGCCAGCTCACCACTTGGCGGGGGCCCCCTAGATGAGCAGTTCTTC; cdr3_length: 16; clone_size: few; j_call: TRBJ2-1; v_call: TRBV18; d_call: .
cdr3_aa: CASSLAGGDSPLHF; cdr3_nt: TGTGCCAGCAGCTTAGCGGGGGGAGATTCACCCCTCCACTTT; cdr3_length: 14; clone_size: .; j_call: TRBJ1-6; v_call: TRBV11-2; d_call: .
cdr3_aa: CAWDELAGGNNTQYF; cdr3_nt: TGTGCCTGGGACGAACTAGCGGGGGGCAACAATACGCAGTATTTT; cdr3_length: 15; clone_size: .; j_call: TRBJ2-3; v_call: TRBV30; d_call: TRBD2
cdr3_aa: CASSFRGQGTNQPQHF; cdr3_nt: TGCGCCAGCAGCTTTCGGGGACAGGGGACAAATCAGCCCCAGCATTTT; cdr3_length: 16; clone_size: few; j_call: TRBJ1-5; v_call: TRBV5-1; d_call: TRBD1
cdr3_aa: CASSLTGGSGNTIYF; cdr3_nt: TGTGCCAGCAGCTTGACAGGGGGGTCTGGAAACACCATATATTTT; cdr3_length: 15; clone_size: once; j_call: TRBJ1-3; v_call: TRBV5-4; d_call: TRBD1
cdr3_aa: CASSIVSAGTENYGYTF; cdr3_nt: TGTGCCAGTAGTATAGTATCTGCAGGGACAGAGAACTATGGCTACACCTTC; cdr3_length: 17; clone_size: .; j_call: TRBJ1-2; v_call: TRBV19; d_call: TRBD1
cdr3_aa: CASSFEQGSTGNTIYF; cdr3_nt: TGTGCCAGCAGCTTTGAACAGGGGAGCACTGGAAACACCATATATTTT; cdr3_length: 16; clone_size: .; j_call: TRBJ1-3; v_call: TRBV11-2; d_call: TRBD1
cdr3_aa: CASSAQGLNTEAFF; cdr3_nt: TGTGCCAGCAGTGCCCAGGGATTGAACACTGAAGCTTTCTTT; cdr3_length: 14; clone_size: .; j_call: TRBJ1-1; v_call: TRBV2; d_call: .
cdr3_aa: CSVERQGGPEAFF; cdr3_nt: TGCAGCGTTGAACGGCAGGGTGGGCCTGAAGCTTTCTTT; cdr3_length: 13; clone_size: .; j_call: TRBJ1-1; v_call: TRBV29-1; d_call: .
cdr3_aa: CATSDPGTPNQPQHF; cdr3_nt: TGTGCCACCAGTGACCCTGGGACACCAAATCAGCCCCAGCATTTT; cdr3_length: 15; clone_size: .; j_call: TRBJ1-5; v_call: TRBV24-1; d_call: .
cdr3_aa: CASSIGQGSNNQPQHF; cdr3_nt: TGTGCCAGTAGTATAGGACAGGGAAGTAACAATCAGCCCCAGCATTTT; cdr3_length: 16; clone_size: once; j_call: TRBJ1-5; v_call: TRBV19; d_call: TRBD1
cdr3_aa: CASSEGVRGLYGYTF; cdr3_nt: TGTGCCAGCAGTGAAGGGGTCAGGGGCTTATATGGCTACACCTTC; cdr3_length: 15; clone_size: .; j_call: TRBJ1-2; v_call: TRBV2; d_call: .
cdr3_aa: CASSLLSGGRNEQFF; cdr3_nt: TGTGCCAGCAGCCTTCTTAGCGGGGGCCGCAATGAGCAGTTCTTC; cdr3_length: 15; clone_size: .; j_call: TRBJ2-1; v_call: TRBV7-6; d_call: TRBD2
cdr3_aa: CASSSRDRGLGYTF; cdr3_nt: TGCGCCAGCAGCTCGAGGGACAGGGGGCTTGGCTACACCTTC; cdr3_length: 14; clone_size: .; j_call: TRBJ1-2; v_call: TRBV5-1; d_call: TRBD1
cdr3_aa: CSVAPRGETTEAFF; cdr3_nt: TGCAGCGTTGCCCCCAGGGGTGAAACGACTGAAGCTTTCTTT; cdr3_length: 14; clone_size: .; j_call: TRBJ1-1; v_call: TRBV29-1; d_call: .
cdr3_aa: CASSLRTGGYNYGYTF; cdr3_nt: TGTGCCAGCAGCTTACGGACAGGGGGCTATAACTATGGCTACACCTTC; cdr3_length: 16; clone_size: .; j_call: TRBJ1-2; v_call: TRBV13; d_call: TRBD1
cdr3_aa: CASRVDRNAYGYTF; cdr3_nt: TGTGCCAGCAGAGTGGACAGAAACGCATATGGCTACACCTTC; cdr3_length: 14; clone_size: .; j_call: TRBJ1-2; v_call: TRBV6-5; d_call: .
cdr3_aa: CASRGTVLSYEQYF; cdr3_nt: TGTGCCAGCAGGGGGACAGTTCTCTCCTACGAGCAGTACTTC; cdr3_length: 14; clone_size: .; j_call: TRBJ2-7; v_call: TRBV28; d_call: TRBD1
cdr3_aa: CASSWGAGGLTQYF; cdr3_nt: TGTGCCAGTAGCTGGGGAGCGGGGGGTCTTACGCAGTATTTT; cdr3_length: 14; clone_size: .; j_call: TRBJ2-3; v_call: TRBV19; d_call: TRBD2